This T cell receptor (beta chain) was recovered during a study of T cell repertoires in cytomegalovirus infection (dated by TCRdb to between 2018 and 2021). About the full investigation: The peptide stimulations were aimed at well-studied HLA-B-restricted epitopes as well as recently identified HLA-C-restricted CMV epitopes, whose presentation resists viral immunomodulation. Because public TCR beta signatures pointed to carriage of CMV infection together with the matching HLA type, the HLA type of each donor mattered for the analysis. What the study reported, not specific to this receptor: In the ex vivo response, HLA-C-restricted CMV-specific TCR beta clonotypes were dominant, and in two of eight donors the single most frequent clonotype came from this HLA-C-restricted group. Carriers of CMV infection plus the relevant HLA type were discriminated by the cumulative frequency of public TCR beta family members in the study cohort and in an independent roughly 370-donor cohort.

The treatment or condition label on this specimen signifies: in vitro stimulation with specific CMV peptide epitopes to enrich CMV-specific T cells. The data were produced on an Illumina HiSeq 1500. TCRdb took the public reads, trimmed them with fastp at Q25, ran MiXCR for clone calling and kept in-frame beta chains. A single entry per CDR3 protein holds the most common genes and DNA from its merged rows. Here the sample has around 78,000 distinct CDR3 sequences; 20% to 30% occur a single time. The top ten hold approximately 53% of the sample. The germline V gene supplies CDR1 ENHRY and CDR2 SYGVKD. Including the terminal cysteine and phenylalanine, the CDR3 comprises 14 residues. The sequence is cut down to CDR3 DNA, 42 bases in frame from base 1. A distance of 14 bases separates the germline ends of V and J, which lose 2 bases and 9 bases respectively. This clonotype was seen a few times. The target of this receptor is not known. No base quality information exists; no much larger clone differs at one position.

Sequences were derived from CD8+ T cells from cultured PBMCs, sampled from culture after CMV antigen stimulation. This sequence was found in a human donor in good health (CMV status not recorded). Some clones in this sample may be carry-over from other donors' samples. The chain is assembled from TRBV10-3 and TRBJ2-1; the D element could tentatively be TRBD1 or TRBD2, as 5 bases agree for each. The CDR3 region: CAISEGPGRGEQFF. The sequenced DNA is TGTGCCATCAGTGAGGGTCCAGGGAGAGGTGAGCAGTTCTTC.